Here is one T cell receptor (beta chain) with its context. At one boundary the junction diverges from the germline segment, which might be a read error. The data are from a study of blood T cell repertoires in COVID-19. Germline V gene sequence: CDR1 MNHEY, CDR2 SVGAGI. CDR3 length: 13 amino acids. The method was immunoSEQ multiplex PCR; TCRdb's version includes in-frame clones alone and lacks a portion of them. The repertoire has around 200,000 clones, roughly 86% of them found once; the top ten carry 2.7%. The chain recombines TRBV6-5 with TRBJ2-4; D ambiguous. This receptor was taken from a man between 35 and 55 years old with active or convalescent COVID-19. The sequenced material came from peripheral blood. The CDR3 region is CASSRSGANLQYF. DNA of the CDR3: TGTGCCAGCAGCCGTTCAGGCGCAAACCTTCAGTACTTC.